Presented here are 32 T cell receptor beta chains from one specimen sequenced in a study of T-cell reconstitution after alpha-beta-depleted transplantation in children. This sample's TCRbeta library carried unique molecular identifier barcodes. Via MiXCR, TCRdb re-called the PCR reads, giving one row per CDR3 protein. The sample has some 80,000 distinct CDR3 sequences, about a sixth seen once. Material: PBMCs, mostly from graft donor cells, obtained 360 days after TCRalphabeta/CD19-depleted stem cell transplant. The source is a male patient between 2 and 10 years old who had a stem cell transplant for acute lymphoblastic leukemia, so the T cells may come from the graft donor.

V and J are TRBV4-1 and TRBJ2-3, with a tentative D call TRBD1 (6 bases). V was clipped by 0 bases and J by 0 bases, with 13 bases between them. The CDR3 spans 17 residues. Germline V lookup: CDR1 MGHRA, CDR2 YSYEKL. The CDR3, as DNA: TGCGCCAGCAGCCAAGATCAGGGGACGTGGAGCACAGATACGCAGTATTTT. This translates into CASSQDQGTWSTDTQYF.

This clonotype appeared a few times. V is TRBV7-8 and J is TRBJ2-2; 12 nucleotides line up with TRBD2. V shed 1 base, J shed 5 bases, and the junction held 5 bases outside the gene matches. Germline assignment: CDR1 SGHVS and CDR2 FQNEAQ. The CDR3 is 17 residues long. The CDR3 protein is CASSLDGTSGRTGELFF. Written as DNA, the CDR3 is TGTGCCAGCAGCTTAGACGGGACTAGCGGGCGTACCGGGGAGCTGTTTTTT.

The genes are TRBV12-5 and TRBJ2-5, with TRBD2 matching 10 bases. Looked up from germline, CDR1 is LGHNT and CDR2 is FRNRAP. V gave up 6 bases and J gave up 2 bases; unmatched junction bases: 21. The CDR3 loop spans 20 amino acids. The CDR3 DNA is TGTGCTAGTGGAGCGGGGCCGGGACGGAGGACTAGCGGAAGTCAAGAGACCCAGTACTTC. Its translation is CASGAGPGRRTSGSQETQYF.

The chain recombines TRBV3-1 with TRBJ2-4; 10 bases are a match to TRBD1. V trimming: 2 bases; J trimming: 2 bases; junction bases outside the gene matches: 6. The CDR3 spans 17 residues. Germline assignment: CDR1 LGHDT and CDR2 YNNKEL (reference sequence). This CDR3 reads CASSQYDRGQTKNIQYF. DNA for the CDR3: TGTGCCAGCAGCCAATACGACAGGGGGCAGACCAAAAACATTCAGTACTTC.

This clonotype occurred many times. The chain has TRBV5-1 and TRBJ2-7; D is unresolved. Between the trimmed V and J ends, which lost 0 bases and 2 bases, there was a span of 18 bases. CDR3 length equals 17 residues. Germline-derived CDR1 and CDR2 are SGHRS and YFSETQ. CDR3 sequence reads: CASSLDLGTFKTYEQYF. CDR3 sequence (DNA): TGCGCCAGCAGCTTGGACCTTGGTACATTCAAAACCTACGAGCAGTACTTC.

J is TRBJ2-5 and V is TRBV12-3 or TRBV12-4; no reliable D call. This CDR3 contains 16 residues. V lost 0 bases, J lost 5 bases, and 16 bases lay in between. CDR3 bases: TGTGCCAGCAGTTTAGCGCAGTTAGGGCCACAGGAGACCCAGTACTTC. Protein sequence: CASSLAQLGPQETQYF.

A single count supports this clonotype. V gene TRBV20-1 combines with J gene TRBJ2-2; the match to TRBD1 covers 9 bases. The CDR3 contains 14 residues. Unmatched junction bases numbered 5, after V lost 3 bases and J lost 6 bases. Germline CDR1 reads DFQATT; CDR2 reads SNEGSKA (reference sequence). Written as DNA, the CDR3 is TGCAGTGCTAGGGGGACAGGGTTTTCCGGGGAGCTGTTTTTT. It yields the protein CSARGTGFSGELFF.

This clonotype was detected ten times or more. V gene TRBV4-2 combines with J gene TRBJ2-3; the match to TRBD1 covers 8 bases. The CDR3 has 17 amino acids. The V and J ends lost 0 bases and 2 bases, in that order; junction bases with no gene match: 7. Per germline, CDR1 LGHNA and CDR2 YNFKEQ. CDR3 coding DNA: TGTGCCAGCAGCCAAGAACAGACAGGGGTTTCCACAGATACGCAGTATTTT. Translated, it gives CASSQEQTGVSTDTQYF.

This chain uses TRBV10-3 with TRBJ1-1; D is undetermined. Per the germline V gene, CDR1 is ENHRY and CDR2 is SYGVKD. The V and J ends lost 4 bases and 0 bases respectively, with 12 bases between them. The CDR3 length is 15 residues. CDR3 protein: CAISGTVSLNTEAFF. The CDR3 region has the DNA TGTGCCATCAGTGGGACCGTGAGCTTGAACACTGAAGCTTTCTTT.

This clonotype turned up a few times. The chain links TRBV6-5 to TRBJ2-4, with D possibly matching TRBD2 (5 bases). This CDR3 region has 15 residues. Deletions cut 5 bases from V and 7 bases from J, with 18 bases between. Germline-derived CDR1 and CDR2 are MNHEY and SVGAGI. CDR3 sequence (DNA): TGTGCCAGCAGTCCACTAGGGAAGGTGTCGAACATTCAGTACTTC. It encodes CASSPLGKVSNIQYF.

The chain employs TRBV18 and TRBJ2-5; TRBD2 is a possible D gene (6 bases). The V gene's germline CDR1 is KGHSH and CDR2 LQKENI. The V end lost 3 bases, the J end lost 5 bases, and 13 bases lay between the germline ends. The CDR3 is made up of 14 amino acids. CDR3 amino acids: CASSPRLVGETQYF. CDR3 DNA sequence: TGTGCCAGCTCACCCAGACTAGTCGGGGAGACCCAGTACTTC.

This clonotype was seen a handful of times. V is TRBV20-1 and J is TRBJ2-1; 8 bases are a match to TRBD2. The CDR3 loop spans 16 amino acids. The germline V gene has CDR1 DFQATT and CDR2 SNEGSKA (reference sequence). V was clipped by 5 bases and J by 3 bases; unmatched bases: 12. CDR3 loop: CSAGKGLEFVYNEQFF. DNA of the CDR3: TGCAGTGCTGGGAAGGGACTAGAGTTCGTCTACAATGAGCAGTTCTTC.

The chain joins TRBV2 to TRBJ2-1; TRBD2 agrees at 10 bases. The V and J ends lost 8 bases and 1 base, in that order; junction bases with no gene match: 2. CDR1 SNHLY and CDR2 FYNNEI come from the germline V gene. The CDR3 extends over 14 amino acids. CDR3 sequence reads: CASRSGRSYNEQFF. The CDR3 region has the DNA TGTGCCAGCCGTAGCGGGAGGTCCTACAATGAGCAGTTCTTC.

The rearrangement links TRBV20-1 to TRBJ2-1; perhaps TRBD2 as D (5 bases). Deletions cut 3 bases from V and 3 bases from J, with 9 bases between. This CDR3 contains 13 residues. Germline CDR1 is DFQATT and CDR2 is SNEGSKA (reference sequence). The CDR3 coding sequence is TGCAGTGCTAGTACCGGGAACTACAATGAGCAGTTCTTC. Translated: CSASTGNYNEQFF.

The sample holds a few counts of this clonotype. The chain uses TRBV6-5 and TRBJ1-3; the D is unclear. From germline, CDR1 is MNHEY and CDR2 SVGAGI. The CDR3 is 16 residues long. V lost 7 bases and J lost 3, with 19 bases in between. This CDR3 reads CASTNVWVGNGNTIYF. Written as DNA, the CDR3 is TGTGCCAGCACTAATGTCTGGGTTGGTAATGGAAACACCATATATTTT.

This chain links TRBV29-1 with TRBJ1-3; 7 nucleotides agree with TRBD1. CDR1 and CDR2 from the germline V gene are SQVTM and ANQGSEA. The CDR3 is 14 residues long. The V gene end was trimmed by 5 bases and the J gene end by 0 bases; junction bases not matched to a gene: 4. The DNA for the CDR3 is TGCAGCGTTAGGACAGGAATCTCTGGAAACACCATATATTTT. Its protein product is CSVRTGISGNTIYF.

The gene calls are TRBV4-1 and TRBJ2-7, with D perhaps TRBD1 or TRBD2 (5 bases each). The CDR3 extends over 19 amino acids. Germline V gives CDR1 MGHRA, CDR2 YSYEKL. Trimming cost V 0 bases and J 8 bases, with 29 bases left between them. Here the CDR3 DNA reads TGCGCCAGCAGCCAAGACAAGAGTCCGGGGCCTTCCCCTTACTCACAGCAGTACTTC. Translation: CASSQDKSPGPSPYSQQYF.

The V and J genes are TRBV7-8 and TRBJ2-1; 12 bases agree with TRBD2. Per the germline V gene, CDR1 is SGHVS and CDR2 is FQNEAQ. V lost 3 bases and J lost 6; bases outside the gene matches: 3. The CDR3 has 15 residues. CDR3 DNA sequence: TGTGCCAGCAGCTTGAGGACTAGCGGGATCAATGAGCAGTTCTTC. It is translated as CASSLRTSGINEQFF.

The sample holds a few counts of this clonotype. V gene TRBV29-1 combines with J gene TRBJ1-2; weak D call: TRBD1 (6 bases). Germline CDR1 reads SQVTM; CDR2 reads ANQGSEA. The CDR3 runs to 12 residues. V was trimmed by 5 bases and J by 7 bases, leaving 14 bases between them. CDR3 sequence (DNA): TGCAGCGTTAGACAGGAGAAACCTGGCTACACCTTC. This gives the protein CSVRQEKPGYTF.

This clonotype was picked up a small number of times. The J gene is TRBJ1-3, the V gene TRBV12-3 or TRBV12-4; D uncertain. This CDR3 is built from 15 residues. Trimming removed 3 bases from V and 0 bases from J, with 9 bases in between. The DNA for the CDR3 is TGTGCCAGCAGTTTGTTCCGGAGCTCTGGAAACACCATATATTTT. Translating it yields CASSLFRSSGNTIYF.

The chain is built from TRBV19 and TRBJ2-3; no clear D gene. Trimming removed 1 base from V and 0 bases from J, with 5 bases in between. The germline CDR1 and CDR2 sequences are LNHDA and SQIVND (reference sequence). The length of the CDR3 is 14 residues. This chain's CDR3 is CASSIGLSTDTQYF. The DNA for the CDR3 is TGTGCCAGTAGTATAGGCCTTAGCACAGATACGCAGTATTTT.

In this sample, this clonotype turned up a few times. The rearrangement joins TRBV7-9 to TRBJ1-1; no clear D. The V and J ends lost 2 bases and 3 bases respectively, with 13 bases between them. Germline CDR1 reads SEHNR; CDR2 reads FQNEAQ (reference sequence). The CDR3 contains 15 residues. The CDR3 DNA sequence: TGTGCCAGCAGCTTATGGACGGTTCCGGACACTGAAGCTTTCTTT. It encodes CASSLWTVPDTEAFF.

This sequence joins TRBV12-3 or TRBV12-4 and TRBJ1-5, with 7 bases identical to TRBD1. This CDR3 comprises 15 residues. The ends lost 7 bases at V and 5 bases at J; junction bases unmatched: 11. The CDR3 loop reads CASTLGGSFDQPQHF. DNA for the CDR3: TGTGCCAGCACCTTAGGGGGCTCCTTCGATCAGCCCCAGCATTTT.

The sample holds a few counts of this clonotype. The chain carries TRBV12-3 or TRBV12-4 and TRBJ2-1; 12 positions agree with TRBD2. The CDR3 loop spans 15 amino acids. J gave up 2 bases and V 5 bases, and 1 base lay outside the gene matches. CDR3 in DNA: TGTGCCAGCAGTGGACTAGCGGGGACCTACAATGAGCAGTTCTTC. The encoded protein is CASSGLAGTYNEQFF.

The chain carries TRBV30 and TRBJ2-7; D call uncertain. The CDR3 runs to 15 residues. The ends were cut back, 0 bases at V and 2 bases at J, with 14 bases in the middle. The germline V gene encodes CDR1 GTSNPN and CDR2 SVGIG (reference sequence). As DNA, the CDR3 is TGTGCCTGGAGTGTACTGCTTGGGCAGCCCTACGAGCAGTACTTC. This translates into CAWSVLLGQPYEQYF. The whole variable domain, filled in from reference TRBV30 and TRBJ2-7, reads SQTIHQWPATLVQPVGSPLSLECTVEGTSNPNLYWYRQAAGRGLQLLFYSVGIGQISSEVPQNLSASRPQDRQFILSSKKLLLSDSGFYLCAWSVLLGQPYEQYFGPGTRLTVT.

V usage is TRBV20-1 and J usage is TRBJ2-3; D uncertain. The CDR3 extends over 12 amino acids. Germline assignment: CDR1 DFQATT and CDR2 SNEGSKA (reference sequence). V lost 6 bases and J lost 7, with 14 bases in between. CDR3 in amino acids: CSANVARNTQYF. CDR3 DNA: TGCAGTGCCAATGTCGCCCGTAATACGCAGTATTTT.

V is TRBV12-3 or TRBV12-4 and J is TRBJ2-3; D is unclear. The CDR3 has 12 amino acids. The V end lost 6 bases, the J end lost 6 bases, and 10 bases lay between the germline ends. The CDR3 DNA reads TGTGCCAGCAGAGCTACATTGGATACGCAGTATTTT. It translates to CASRATLDTQYF.

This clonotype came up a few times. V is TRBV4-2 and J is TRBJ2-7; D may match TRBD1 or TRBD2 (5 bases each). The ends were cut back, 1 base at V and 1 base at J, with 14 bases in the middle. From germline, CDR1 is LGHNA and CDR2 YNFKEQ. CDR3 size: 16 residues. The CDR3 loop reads CASSQVSGTSSYEQYF. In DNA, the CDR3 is TGTGCCAGCAGCCAAGTGTCCGGGACGTCGTCCTACGAGCAGTACTTC.

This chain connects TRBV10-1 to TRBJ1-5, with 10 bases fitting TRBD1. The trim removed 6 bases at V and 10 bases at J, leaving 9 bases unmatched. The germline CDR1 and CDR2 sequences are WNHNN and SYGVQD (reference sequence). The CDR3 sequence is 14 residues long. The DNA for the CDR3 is TGCGCCAGCAGGAAGACAGGGGGCACGCGTCCCCAGCATTTT. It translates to CASRKTGGTRPQHF.

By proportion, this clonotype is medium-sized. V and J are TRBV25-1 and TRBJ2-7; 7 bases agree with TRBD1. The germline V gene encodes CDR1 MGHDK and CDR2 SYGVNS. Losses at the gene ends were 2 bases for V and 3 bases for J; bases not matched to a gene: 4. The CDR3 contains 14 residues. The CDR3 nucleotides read TGTGCCAGCAGTGAAACAGGGGAGAACTACGAGCAGTACTTC. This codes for CASSETGENYEQYF.

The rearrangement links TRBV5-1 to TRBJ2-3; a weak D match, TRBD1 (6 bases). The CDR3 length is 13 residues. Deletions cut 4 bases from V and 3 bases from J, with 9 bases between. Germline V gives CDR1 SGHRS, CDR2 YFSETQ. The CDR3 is CASSHGTTDTQYF. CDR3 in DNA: TGCGCCAGCAGCCATGGGACAACAGATACGCAGTATTTT.

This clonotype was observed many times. The CDR3 protein is CASKWEGHMGNTEAFF. In DNA form, the CDR3 reads TGTGCCAGCAAATGGGAGGGCCATATGGGGAACACTGAAGCTTTCTTT. V gene TRBV6-5 combines with J gene TRBJ1-1; D remains ambiguous. The CDR3 totals 16 residues. Germline lookup yields CDR1 MNHEY and CDR2 SVGAGI. V was cut by 7 bases and J by 1 base, with 19 bases left in between.